This entry lists 2 T cell receptor beta chains sequenced from one sample in a study of blood T cell repertoires in COVID-19. Profiled with immunoSEQ multiplex PCR; TCRdb holds only in-frame clones, not every one. The top ten hold approximately 4.6% of the sample, which has around 140,000 clones, roughly 80% seen once. Material: peripheral blood. The receptors were gathered from a human donor in a cohort sampled during active COVID-19.

The genes are TRBV5-4 and TRBJ1-1; 8 positions agree with TRBD1. The CDR3 length is 16 residues. Per the germline V gene, CDR1 is SGHNT and CDR2 is YYREEE (reference sequence). The trim removed 4 bases at V and 0 bases at J, leaving 8 bases unmatched. This CDR3 is CASSLGRGQVNTEAFF. CDR3 nucleotide sequence: TGTGCCAGCAGCCTGGGCAGGGGACAGGTGAACACTGAAGCTTTCTTT.

A single count supports this clone. The chain recombines TRBV6-1 with TRBJ1-1; D is perhaps TRBD1 (5 bases). Trimming shortened V by 3 bases and J by 6 bases, and 14 bases separated the two germline ends. The germline gives CDR1 MNHNS, CDR2 SASEGT. The CDR3 spans 14 residues. The CDR3 spells CASSETGRGPEAFF. In DNA, the CDR3 is TGTGCCAGCAGTGAGACGGGTAGGGGCCCTGAAGCTTTCTTT.